This T cell receptor beta chain was retrieved from a study of PD-1 blockade in classical Hodgkin lymphoma. Study outcomes and limitations: While CD8+ TCR diversity did not rise significantly by C4D1, CD4+ TCR diversity did. It was among complete responders that baseline diversity resembled that of newly diagnosed patients. Why repertoires differed is undefined; disease activity or prior therapy possibly contributed.

On this clone: What it binds is not known.

Clones were sequenced by immunoSEQ multiplex PCR, and TCRdb holds only the in-frame ones, with some missing. The data show 21,000 or so clones, about four fifths seen once. Relapse was seen in all patients after autologous stem cell transplantation, and brentuximab vedotin exposure was variable. When best responses were assessed, they were complete response, partial response or progressive disease. CDR1 SGHRS and CDR2 YFSETQ come from the germline V gene. Trimming left V 2 bases short and J 1 base short, with 21 bases between. This CDR3 has 18 amino acids. The J gene is TRBJ1-1, the V gene TRBV5-1, with D possibly matching TRBD1 (6 bases). This clonotype was sampled from a human donor with classical Hodgkin lymphoma. Source: peripheral blood mononuclear cells (PBMCs), taken before the second cycle of nivolumab. The CDR3 loop reads CASSFRGAGIGTNTEAFF. For the CDR3, the DNA is TGCGCCAGCAGCTTTAGGGGGGCGGGTATCGGGACGAACACTGAAGCTTTCTTT. The full variable domain, rest sourced from reference TRBV5-1 and TRBJ1-1, is KAGVTQTPRYLIKTRGQQVTLSCSPISGHRSVSWYQQTPGQGLQFLFEYFSETQRNKGNFPGRFSGRQFSNSRSEMNVSTLELGDSALYLCASSFRGAGIGTNTEAFFGQGTRLTVV.